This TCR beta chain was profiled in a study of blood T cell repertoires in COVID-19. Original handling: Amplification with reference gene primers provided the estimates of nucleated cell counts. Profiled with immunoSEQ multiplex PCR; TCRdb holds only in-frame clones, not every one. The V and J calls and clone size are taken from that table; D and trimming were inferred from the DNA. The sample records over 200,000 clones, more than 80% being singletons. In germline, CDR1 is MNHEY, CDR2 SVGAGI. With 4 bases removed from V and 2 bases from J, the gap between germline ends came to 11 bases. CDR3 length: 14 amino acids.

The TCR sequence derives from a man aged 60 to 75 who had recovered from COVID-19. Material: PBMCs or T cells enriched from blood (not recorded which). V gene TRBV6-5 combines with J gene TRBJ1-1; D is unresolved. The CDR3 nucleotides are TGTGCCAGCAGTTGGGCCCGGGAAAACACTGAAGCTTTCTTT. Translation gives CASSWARENTEAFF.